The T cell receptor beta chain described here comes from a study of somatic mutations in cytotoxic T cells in rheumatoid arthritis. Broader study findings: Measured CD8+ T-cell clonality, a value compared between rheumatoid arthritis patients and age-matched healthy controls, did not differ significantly.

As regards this clone: Its antigen is currently unknown.

Sequencing was performed with immunoSEQ multiplex PCR; in TCRdb, only in-frame clones are kept and a portion is missing. The table lists 17,000 or so clones, around 80% of them singletons. Germline-derived CDR1 and CDR2 are LNHDA and SQIVND (reference sequence). The length of the CDR3 is 12 residues. V was cut by 5 bases and J by 2 bases, with 4 bases left in between. This sequence originates from an adult with rheumatoid arthritis. The genes are TRBV19 and TRBJ1-5; D is ambiguous. The sample comprised CD8+ T cells sorted from blood. This CDR3 reads CASSQGNQPQHF. CDR3 DNA sequence: TGTGCCAGTAGTCAGGGCAATCAGCCCCAGCATTTT. Full variable domain (outside the CDR3, taken from reference TRBV19 and TRBJ1-5): DGGITQSPKYLFRKEGQNVTLSCEQNLNHDAMYWYRQDPGQGLRLIYYSQIVNDFQKGDIAEGYSVSREKKESFPLTVTSAQKNPTAFYLCASSQGNQPQHFGDGTRLSIL.